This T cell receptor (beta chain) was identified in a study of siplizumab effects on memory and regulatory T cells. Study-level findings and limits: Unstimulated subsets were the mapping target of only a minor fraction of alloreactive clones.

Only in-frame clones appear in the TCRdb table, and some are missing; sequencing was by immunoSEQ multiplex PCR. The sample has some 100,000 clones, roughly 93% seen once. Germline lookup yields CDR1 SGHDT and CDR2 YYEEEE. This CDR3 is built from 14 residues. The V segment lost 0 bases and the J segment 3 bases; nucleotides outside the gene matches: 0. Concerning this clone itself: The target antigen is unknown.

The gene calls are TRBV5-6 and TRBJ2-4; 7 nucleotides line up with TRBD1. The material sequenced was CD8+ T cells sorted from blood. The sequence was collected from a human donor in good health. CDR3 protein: CASSLGQGKNIQYF. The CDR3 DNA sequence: TGTGCCAGCAGCTTGGGACAGGGCAAAAACATTCAGTACTTC.